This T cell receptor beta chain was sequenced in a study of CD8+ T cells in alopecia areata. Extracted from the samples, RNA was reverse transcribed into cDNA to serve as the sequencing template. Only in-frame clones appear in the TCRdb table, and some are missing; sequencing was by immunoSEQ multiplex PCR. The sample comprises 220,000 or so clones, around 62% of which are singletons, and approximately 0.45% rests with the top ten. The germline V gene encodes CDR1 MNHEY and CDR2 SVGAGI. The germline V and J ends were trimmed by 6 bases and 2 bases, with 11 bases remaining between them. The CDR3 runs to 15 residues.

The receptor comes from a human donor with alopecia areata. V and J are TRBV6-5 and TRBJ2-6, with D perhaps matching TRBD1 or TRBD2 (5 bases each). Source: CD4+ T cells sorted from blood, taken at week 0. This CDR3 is CASREGIPGANVLTF. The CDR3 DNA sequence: TGTGCCAGCAGAGAGGGGATTCCTGGGGCCAACGTCCTGACTTTC.